A selection of T cell receptor beta chains follows, all from one sample in a study of somatic mutations in cytotoxic T cells in rheumatoid arthritis. Sequencing was performed with immunoSEQ multiplex PCR; in TCRdb, only in-frame clones are kept and a portion is missing. Found here are 20,000 to 25,000 clones, 80% to 90% of them singletons; the top ten hold 3.5% to 4%. Sequencing was done on a sample of CD8+ T cells sorted from blood. The receptors come from an adult with rheumatoid arthritis. Both conserved end residues are part of each CDR3. The D gene is left open where the match is weak. Some rows mark clone size as missing; the rest say once, few, many or name a class of expanded clone.

DNA	CDR3	D	size	V	J
TGTGCCAGCAGTATAGCGGGGAGCTCCTACAATGAGCAGTTCTTC	CASSIAGSSYNEQFF	TRBD2	NA	TRBV6-5	TRBJ2-1
TGCAGCGGTTCCGGGGGGCAGGTCACTGAAGCTTTCTTT	CSGSGGQVTEAFF	NA	NA	TRBV29-1	TRBJ1-1
TGTGCCAGCAGCTTAGTCAGATGGGAGCTGTTTTTT	CASSLVRWELFF	NA	NA	TRBV7-9	TRBJ2-2
TGTGCCAGCGAGCGGGTGGGGTACAATGAGCAGTTCTTC	CASERVGYNEQFF	NA	once	TRBV6-1	TRBJ2-1
TGTGCCAGTAGTATAGGCCGGTTCAGCACAGATACGCAGTATTTT	CASSIGRFSTDTQYF	NA	NA	TRBV19	TRBJ2-3
TGCAGCGTTGTAGGGGATGAGCAGTTCTTC	CSVVGDEQFF	NA	NA	TRBV29-1	TRBJ2-1
TGCGCCAGCAGCCAAATGGTAGAGGGGGCCACCGGGGAGCTGTTTTTT	CASSQMVEGATGELFF	TRBD1	NA	TRBV4-3	TRBJ2-2
TGTGCCAGCAGCTTAGTCGGGACACGAGAGACCCAGTACTTC	CASSLVGTRETQYF	NA	few	TRBV13	TRBJ2-5
TGTGCCAGCAGCCTTCGGGACGGCAGCTCCTACGAGCAGTACTTC	CASSLRDGSSYEQYF	NA	NA	TRBV14	TRBJ2-7
TGCAGCGTTGATGCAGGGCTGCATGGCTACACCTTC	CSVDAGLHGYTF	NA	NA	TRBV29-1	TRBJ1-2
TGTGCCAGCAGCTTGGTCGGGTACGGGGGAGGCAATGAGCAGTTCTTC	CASSLVGYGGGNEQFF	NA	few	TRBV5-4	TRBJ2-1
TGTGCCAGCAGCTTAGACCCCACGGGACCCCGTGAGGACATTCAGTACTTC	CASSLDPTGPREDIQYF	NA	once	TRBV11-2	TRBJ2-4
TGTGCCAGCAGCTTAGGGGCCCACGCTGGCTACACCTTC	CASSLGAHAGYTF	NA	NA	TRBV13	TRBJ1-2
TGTGCCAGCAGTGAATATGATCTAGGTAGCGGGGGGTACGAGCAGTACTTC	CASSEYDLGSGGYEQYF	TRBD2	NA	TRBV25-1	TRBJ2-7
TGTGCCAGCAGCTTACCACTAGCGGGGGGGCGGAACGAGCAGTACTTC	CASSLPLAGGRNEQYF	TRBD2	NA	TRBV7-9	TRBJ2-7
TGTGCCATCAGTGGGGATAGCGGGGGTAACAATGAGCAGTTCTTC	CAISGDSGGNNEQFF	TRBD2	NA	TRBV10-3	TRBJ2-1
TGTGCCAGCAGTTACCGGGACCCTCGAAACACCATATATTTT	CASSYRDPRNTIYF	NA	NA	TRBV6-4	TRBJ1-3
TGTGCCAGCAGCTTAGAGACAGGGAATAATTCACCCCTCCACTTT	CASSLETGNNSPLHF	TRBD1	NA	TRBV7-6	TRBJ1-6
TGCGCCAGCAGCCAAGATCTCGGGCTAGCGGGACGTGGCGGGGAGCTGTTTTTT	CASSQDLGLAGRGGELFF	TRBD2	NA	TRBV4-3	TRBJ2-2
TGTGCCAGCAGCTCCTACTCGAGCTCCTACAATGAGCAGTTCTTC	CASSSYSSSYNEQFF	NA	NA	TRBV7-2	TRBJ2-1
TGTGCCACCAGCAGAGCTATGGGCTCGAATGAGCAGTTCTTC	CATSRAMGSNEQFF	NA	NA	TRBV15	TRBJ2-1
TGTGCCAGCAGCTTGTGGGTAGGGGAAAGCACAGATACGCAGTATTTT	CASSLWVGESTDTQYF	NA	NA	TRBV5-5	TRBJ2-3
TGTGCCAGCGGACCCACGGGTGGGAACACTGAAGCTTTCTTT	CASGPTGGNTEAFF	NA	NA	TRBV27	TRBJ1-1
TGTGCCAGCATGTGGGACGAAGGACAGGGCGAAAATGAAGCTTTCTTT	CASMWDEGQGENEAFF	TRBD1	NA	TRBV6-6	TRBJ1-1
TGTGCCAGCAGCTTGGACTTCTACGAGCAGTACTTC	CASSLDFYEQYF	NA	NA	TRBV5-4	TRBJ2-7
TGCGCCAGCAGCCAAGACCCTGGACGGACCTATGGCTACACCTTC	CASSQDPGRTYGYTF	NA	NA	TRBV4-3	TRBJ1-2
TGTGCCAGCAGTTACCGGGGCTCCTACAATGAGCAGTTCTTC	CASSYRGSYNEQFF	NA	NA	TRBV27	TRBJ2-1
TGTGCCAGCAGCTTACTAGCGGGGGAAATTTTCTACGAGCAGTACTTC	CASSLLAGEIFYEQYF	TRBD2	NA	TRBV7-6	TRBJ2-7
TGTGCCAGCTCACCGGGGGAGCCCTCTGGGGCCAACGTCCTGACTTTC	CASSPGEPSGANVLTF	NA	NA	TRBV18	TRBJ2-6
TGTGCCAGCAGCCAAATAGACAGTAACTATGGCTACACCTTC	CASSQIDSNYGYTF	NA	few	TRBV7-9	TRBJ1-2
TGTGCCAGCAGCCAAGAATGGCGGGGAAACTACGAGCAGTACTTC	CASSQEWRGNYEQYF	NA	NA	TRBV14	TRBJ2-7
TGTGCCAGCAGTGAAGCTAGCGGGGGGCCAGATACGCAGTATTTT	CASSEASGGPDTQYF	TRBD2	NA	TRBV6-1	TRBJ2-3
TGCGCCAGCAGCCCTTCCCCTGGGGGAGACGAAAAACTGTTTTTT	CASSPSPGGDEKLFF	NA	NA	TRBV5-1	TRBJ1-4
TGTGCCAGCAGCTTGTCGTTGGGACGGATGAATGAAAAACTGTTTTTT	CASSLSLGRMNEKLFF	NA	NA	TRBV7-9	TRBJ1-4
TGCAGCGTCACAGAACCAGCGGGGGGGCCACACGAGCAGTACTTC	CSVTEPAGGPHEQYF	TRBD2	NA	TRBV29-1	TRBJ2-7
TGCGCCAGCAGCCAAGACTCGGGGGGCGGCTACAATGAGCAGTTCTTC	CASSQDSGGGYNEQFF	NA	NA	TRBV4-3	TRBJ2-1
TGTGCCAGCAGTTTACGGCCTGGCGCTTTGAACACTGAAGCTTTCTTT	CASSLRPGALNTEAFF	NA	NA	TRBV28	TRBJ1-1
TGTGCCAGCAGCCCTTGGGGGGGGGCTAGCACAGATACGCAGTATTTT	CASSPWGGASTDTQYF	NA	NA	TRBV7-9	TRBJ2-3
TGTGCCAGCAGTTTAGGCCCAGGGACCTACACTGAAGCTTTCTTT	CASSLGPGTYTEAFF	NA	few	TRBV27	TRBJ1-1
TGCGCCAGCAGCCAAGTTCTAGGGGACAGAGCATATTTCTACGAGCAGTACTTC	CASSQVLGDRAYFYEQYF	TRBD1	once	TRBV4-3	TRBJ2-7
TGTGCCAGCAGCTTAGACGGGGGCGAAGAAGCTTTCTTT	CASSLDGGEEAFF	NA	NA	TRBV7-6	TRBJ1-1
TGTGCCAGCAGCGTCCCACAGGGGGGGACCAATGCGTACACCGGGGAGCTGTTTTTT	CASSVPQGGTNAYTGELFF	NA	NA	TRBV9	TRBJ2-2
TGTGCCAGCAGATTCCACGACAGGGACCCTGAAGCTTTCTTT	CASRFHDRDPEAFF	TRBD1	NA	TRBV7-3	TRBJ1-1
TGTGCCAGCAGTTACGCAACCTACAATGAGCAGTTCTTC	CASSYATYNEQFF	NA	NA	TRBV6-5	TRBJ2-1
TGTGCCAGCAGCCCGACGACAGGGGATTGGGGTGGCTACACCTTC	CASSPTTGDWGGYTF	TRBD1	few	TRBV7-9	TRBJ1-2
TGCGCCTCGCGCCAGGATCACTACGAGCAGTACTTC	CASRQDHYEQYF	NA	NA	TRBV10-2	TRBJ2-7
TGTGCCAGTAGTAACGTGGGGGGCCGGTACAATGAGCAGTTCTTC	CASSNVGGRYNEQFF	NA	NA	TRBV19	TRBJ2-1
TGCAGCGTTGTCGAAGGGGATAACAAAAACATTCAGTACTTC	CSVVEGDNKNIQYF	NA	NA	TRBV29-1	TRBJ2-4
TGTGCCAGCAGCTTGGAGACTTCTAGGGGAACTGAAGCTTTCTTT	CASSLETSRGTEAFF	NA	few	TRBV5-4	TRBJ1-1
TGCGCCAGCAGCCTACAGGGAAGGACTGAAGCTTTCTTT	CASSLQGRTEAFF	NA	NA	TRBV4-1	TRBJ1-1